The 27 T cell receptor beta chains reported below all come from one sample, sequenced in a study of shared clonotypes between healthy human individuals. Positive CCR7 selection of CD45RO-negative cells yielded the naive CD8 cells, and terminally differentiated effector memory CD45RA+ cells were excluded. The method was immunoSEQ multiplex PCR; TCRdb's version includes in-frame clones alone and lacks a portion of them. The table shows 550,000 to 650,000 clones, with approximately 96% occurring only once. Sequenced sample: naive CD8+ T cells sorted from blood. The source is a woman aged 25 to 45 in good health.

V is TRBV25-1 and J is TRBJ2-1; tentatively, D is TRBD2 (6 bases). Germline CDR1 reads MGHDK; CDR2 reads SYGVNS. V lost 7 bases to trimming and J lost 4 bases, with 11 bases between them. This CDR3 spans 13 amino acids. CDR3 protein: CASMGSGYNEQFF. CDR3 nucleotide sequence: TGTGCCAGCATGGGAAGCGGGTACAATGAGCAGTTCTTC.

The rearrangement uses TRBV5-1 and TRBJ1-1; D unclear. CDR3 length equals 14 residues. V was shortened by 2 bases and J by 4 bases, with 12 bases between the two germline ends. The germline gives CDR1 SGHRS, CDR2 YFSETQ. The CDR3 is CASSFSSPATEAFF. CDR3 in DNA: TGCGCCAGCAGCTTCTCCTCTCCGGCCACTGAAGCTTTCTTT. Variable domain in full (rest from reference TRBV5-1 and TRBJ1-1): KAGVTQTPRYLIKTRGQQVTLSCSPISGHRSVSWYQQTPGQGLQFLFEYFSETQRNKGNFPGRFSGRQFSNSRSEMNVSTLELGDSALYLCASSFSSPATEAFFGQGTRLTVV.

This clone has a single count. The rearrangement links TRBV4-1 to TRBJ2-7; maybe TRBD2 (6 bases). Trimming shortened V by 4 bases and J by 2 bases, and 21 bases separated the two germline ends. The CDR3 covers 17 residues. The V gene's germline CDR1 is MGHRA and CDR2 YSYEKL. CDR3 in amino acids: CASSLTGRTKSPYEQYF. The CDR3 DNA reads as TGCGCCAGCAGCCTCACAGGCCGGACTAAATCCCCCTACGAGCAGTACTTC.

The chain is built from TRBV19 and TRBJ2-7; 8 nucleotides match TRBD1. J was trimmed by 6 bases and V by 5 bases; bases with no gene match: 6. The CDR3 length is 13 residues. The germline gives CDR1 LNHDA, CDR2 SQIVND (reference sequence). The CDR3: CASSPGQGSEQYF. The CDR3 DNA follows: TGTGCCAGTAGTCCTGGACAGGGCTCCGAGCAGTACTTC.

CDR3: CASSQDWARGNTEAFF. In DNA, the CDR3 is TGCGCCAGCAGCCAAGATTGGGCCAGGGGCAACACTGAAGCTTTCTTT. J is TRBJ1-1 and V is TRBV4-1, with TRBD1 as a possible D gene (6 bases). This CDR3 has 16 residues. Germline values: CDR1 MGHRA, CDR2 YSYEKL. Trimming removed 0 bases from V and 2 bases from J, with 13 bases in between.

The rearrangement links TRBV6-1 to TRBJ2-7; D possibly corresponds to TRBD1 (5 bases). The CDR3 extends over 13 amino acids. The germline CDR1 and CDR2 sequences are MNHNS and SASEGT. Trimming took 5 bases from V and 1 from J, leaving 9 bases between them. CDR3 DNA: TGTGCCAGCAGTCTGGCAGGGTCCTACGAGCAGTACTTC. This translates into CASSLAGSYEQYF.

This rearrangement joins TRBV19 to TRBJ2-1; 8 bases match TRBD1. The junction had 3 bases not matched to a gene; V was cut back by 5 bases and J by 6 bases. The CDR3 is made up of 13 amino acids. Looked up from germline, CDR1 is LNHDA and CDR2 is SQIVND (reference sequence). The CDR3 spells CASSVQGVNEQFF. The CDR3 DNA is TGTGCCAGTAGTGTACAGGGGGTCAATGAGCAGTTCTTC. The entire variable domain, with the rest obtained from reference TRBV19 and TRBJ2-1, is as follows: DGGITQSPKYLFRKEGQNVTLSCEQNLNHDAMYWYRQDPGQGLRLIYYSQIVNDFQKGDIAEGYSVSREKKESFPLTVTSAQKNPTAFYLCASSVQGVNEQFFGPGTRLTVL.

The J gene is TRBJ1-1, the V gene TRBV19, with unresolved D. The germline V gene encodes CDR1 LNHDA and CDR2 SQIVND (reference sequence). CDR3 length: 15 amino acids. V was trimmed by 3 bases and J by 1 base, leaving 12 bases between them. The CDR3 loop is CASSMRAQANTEAFF. CDR3 bases: TGTGCCAGTAGTATGCGAGCGCAGGCGAACACTGAAGCTTTCTTT.

The chain links TRBV19 to TRBJ1-1; 7 bases are a match to TRBD1. The germline V gene has CDR1 LNHDA and CDR2 SQIVND (reference sequence). The CDR3 contains 15 residues. V dropped 5 bases and J dropped 0; count of bases not matched to a gene: 6. The CDR3 loop is CASSSETGMNTEAFF. The DNA of the CDR3 is TGTGCCAGTAGTTCCGAGACAGGGATGAACACTGAAGCTTTCTTT.

About this clone: The same CDR3 can be traced to other DNA sequences in this sample. The chain carries TRBV27 and TRBJ1-1; 9 bases fit TRBD1. Germline V CDR1 and CDR2: MNHEY, SMNVEV (reference sequence). V gave up 6 bases and J gave up 3 bases; unmatched junction bases: 5. The CDR3 is made up of 14 amino acids. CDR3 protein: CASSPGQGYTEAFF. The CDR3 nucleotides read TGTGCCAGCAGCCCGGGACAGGGATACACTGAAGCTTTCTTT.

The table lists this clone with a count of one. The chain employs TRBV6-1 and TRBJ2-5; D gene unclear. Trimming took off 4 bases at V and 5 bases at J, with 17 bases between the two ends. Germline V gene data show CDR1 as MNHNS and CDR2 as SASEGT. This CDR3 region has 15 residues. The CDR3 region is CASSGDRDLQETQYF. The CDR3 DNA reads as TGTGCCAGCAGTGGGGATCGTGACCTCCAGGAGACCCAGTACTTC.

In regard to this clone: Other DNA sequences within the sample encode an identical CDR3. The V and J genes are TRBV19 and TRBJ1-1; D remains ambiguous. Trimming stripped 0 bases from V and 0 bases from J, with 8 bases between. The germline V gene encodes CDR1 LNHDA and CDR2 SQIVND (reference sequence). The CDR3 is 15 amino acids. DNA of the CDR3: TGTGCCAGTAGTATAGATGGAGGCATGAACACTGAAGCTTTCTTT. Translating it yields CASSIDGGMNTEAFF.

V usage is TRBV15 and J usage is TRBJ2-2; perhaps TRBD2 as D (6 bases). The CDR3 loop spans 15 amino acids. The V gene's germline CDR1 is LNHNV and CDR2 YYDKDF (reference sequence). With 7 bases removed from V and 4 bases from J, the gap between germline ends came to 16 bases. CDR3 in amino acids: CATTTSPGSTGELFF. In DNA form, the CDR3 reads TGTGCCACCACTACTAGCCCCGGAAGCACCGGGGAGCTGTTTTTT.

This rearrangement joins TRBV27 to TRBJ1-1; TRBD1 aligns across 7 bases. With 3 bases clipped from V and 5 bases from J, the junction kept 6 bases outside the gene matches. Germline assignment: CDR1 MNHEY and CDR2 SMNVEV (reference sequence). The CDR3 sequence is 14 residues long. As DNA, the CDR3 is TGTGCCAGCAGTTTCGAGGGGGCTAGGACTGAAGCTTTCTTT. It codes for CASSFEGARTEAFF.

V gene TRBV2 combines with J gene TRBJ1-3, with no clear D. The germline CDR1 and CDR2 sequences are SNHLY and FYNNEI. This CDR3 has 16 residues. Trimming removed 5 bases at V and 0 bases at J, with 14 bases between. Here the CDR3 reads CASSKRTGFSGNTIYF. Here the CDR3 DNA reads TGTGCCAGCAGTAAACGGACGGGGTTCTCTGGAAACACCATATATTTT.

CDR3 coding DNA: TGTGCCACCAGCTCGGGACAGGGGGGCAATCAGCCCCAGCATTTT. It is translated as CATSSGQGGNQPQHF. This chain uses TRBV15 with TRBJ1-5; 11 nucleotides align to TRBD1. CDR1 is LNHNV and CDR2 is YYDKDF in the germline V gene (reference sequence). There are 15 residues in the CDR3. The junction had 2 bases not matched to a gene; V was cut back by 5 bases and J by 2 bases.

Turning to this clone: Other DNA sequences of this sample code for an identical CDR3. CDR3 residues: CSVRTGGNYGYTF. CDR3 DNA sequence: TGCAGCGTTAGGACAGGCGGCAACTATGGCTACACCTTC. The V call is TRBV29-1, the J call TRBJ1-2, with 7 bases matching TRBD1. The V gene end was trimmed by 5 bases and the J gene end by 2 bases; junction bases not matched to a gene: 5. CDR1 is SQVTM, CDR2 ANQGSEA, per germline. The CDR3 covers 13 residues.

CDR3 in DNA: TGTGCCAGCAGTGGTTTTTTAGCGGGATACTACAATGAGCAGTTCTTC. Its translation is CASSGFLAGYYNEQFF. V gene TRBV6-1 combines with J gene TRBJ2-1; 8 bases map to TRBD2. The V gene's germline CDR1 is MNHNS and CDR2 SASEGT. J lost 3 bases, V lost 4 bases, and 8 bases had no gene match. This CDR3 is 16 amino acids long.

Only one count was recorded for this clone. The chain employs TRBV7-9 and TRBJ2-2; 8 bases are shared with TRBD2. The CDR3 loop spans 14 amino acids. The germline CDR1 and CDR2 sequences are SEHNR and FQNEAQ (reference sequence). The J segment lost 5 bases and the V segment lost 1 base, leaving 0 bases of the junction unmatched. CDR3 DNA sequence: TGTGCCAGCAGCTTAGGCGGGAGGACCGGGGAGCTGTTTTTT. This codes for CASSLGGRTGELFF.

This chain links TRBV5-1 with TRBJ1-5, with 9 bases that match TRBD1. Trimming took 5 bases from V and 7 from J; bases not matched to a gene: 1. The germline CDR1 and CDR2 sequences are SGHRS and YFSETQ. The CDR3 runs to 12 residues. The CDR3 is CASRTGGQPQHF. In DNA form, the CDR3 reads TGCGCCAGCAGGACAGGGGGACAGCCCCAGCATTTT.

The rearrangement links TRBV4-1 to TRBJ1-1; D unresolved. The CDR3 contains 15 residues. Looked up from germline, CDR1 is MGHRA and CDR2 is YSYEKL. V lost 1 base, J lost 4 bases, and 13 bases lay in between. Here the CDR3 DNA reads TGCGCCAGCAGCCAAGGGGTAATCCTTGGCACTGAAGCTTTCTTT. Its translation: CASSQGVILGTEAFF.

The V and J genes are TRBV4-2 and TRBJ2-7; TRBD1 matches 9 bases. There are 15 residues in the CDR3. Germline lookup yields CDR1 LGHNA and CDR2 YNFKEQ. After removal of 0 bases from V and 2 bases from J, the junction contained 2 bases not matched to a gene. This CDR3 is CASSQEGQGPYEQYF. CDR3 DNA: TGTGCCAGCAGCCAAGAGGGACAGGGCCCCTACGAGCAGTACTTC.

The CDR3 reads CASSFLGGTNTGELFF. CDR3 bases: TGTGCCAGCAGTTTCCTGGGGGGTACGAACACCGGGGAGCTGTTTTTT. V usage is TRBV27 and J usage is TRBJ2-2; D is perhaps TRBD2 (6 bases). The germline gives CDR1 MNHEY, CDR2 SMNVEV (reference sequence). V shed 3 bases and J shed 0 bases, with 11 bases lying between them. This CDR3 spans 16 amino acids.

V is TRBV2 and J is TRBJ2-5, with TRBD2 identical over 8 bases. Trimming cost V 3 bases and J 7 bases; bases outside gene matches: 4. This CDR3 is built from 13 residues. CDR1 and CDR2 (germline): SNHLY, FYNNEI. CDR3 bases: TGTGCCAGCAGTGAGGGACTAGTCGGGACCCAGTACTTC. Protein: CASSEGLVGTQYF.

The chain uses TRBV6-5 and TRBJ2-4; maybe TRBD1 (6 bases). CDR1 is MNHEY and CDR2 is SVGAGI in the germline V gene. The V and J ends lost 8 bases and 6 bases respectively, with 17 bases between them. The CDR3 runs 14 residues. The CDR3 bases are TGTGCCAGCGGACAGACAGTTGAGGGAAACATTCAGTACTTC. Protein product: CASGQTVEGNIQYF.

The V and J genes are TRBV5-5 and TRBJ1-5; no clear D gene. V was clipped by 4 bases and J by 9 bases, with 14 bases between them. From germline, CDR1 is SGHKS and CDR2 YYEKEE (reference sequence). This CDR3 contains 13 residues. The CDR3 DNA reads TGTGCCAGCAGCGGCGCCCCGCCGGGGCCCCAGCATTTT. Translated, it gives CASSGAPPGPQHF.

The chain recombines TRBV13 with TRBJ1-4; 9 positions agree with TRBD1. Germline assignment: CDR1 PRHDT and CDR2 FYEKMQ (reference sequence). V lost 6 bases and J lost 6; bases outside the gene matches: 8. The CDR3 has 15 residues. This CDR3 reads CASRITGGGDEKLFF. The CDR3, as DNA: TGTGCCAGCAGAATTACAGGGGGCGGTGATGAAAAACTGTTTTTT.